This TCR beta chain derives from a study of T-cell memory formation after mild COVID-19. Points from the study as a whole: Clones that got smaller from day 15 to 85 had even CD4/CD8, while clones growing later tipped toward CD4+.

This clonotype turned up a few times. Its antigen is unidentified. V was pared by 0 bases and J by 5 bases, with 20 bases between. CDR1 and CDR2 from the germline V gene are SGHRS and YFSETQ. This CDR3 spans 17 amino acids. A 5'RACE reaction primed in the constant segment made cDNA libraries of TCR alpha and TCR beta, and these carried sample barcodes and UMIs. TCRdb independently ran MiXCR on the 5' RACE reads; one entry per CDR3 protein. The table has about 190,000 distinct CDR3 sequences, 15% to 20% seen once. The receptor was isolated from an adult woman who had mild COVID-19 (a few samples of this study predate the infection). Cell type and time point are not known. This chain links TRBV5-1 with TRBJ2-5; possible D gene TRBD2, 6 bases. The sequenced sample consisted of PBMCs or a T cell subset sorted from them (not recorded which). CDR3 sequence (DNA): TGCGCCAGCAGCTTGGCCTTCGGGGGACCAAACGGGGAGACCCAGTACTTC. Translated: CASSLAFGGPNGETQYF. The full variable domain, in which reference TRBV5-1 and TRBJ2-5 provide the parts outside the CDR3, is KAGVTQTPRYLIKTRGQQVTLSCSPISGHRSVSWYQQTPGQGLQFLFEYFSETQRNKGNFPGRFSGRQFSNSRSEMNVSTLELGDSALYLCASSLAFGGPNGETQYFGPGTRLLVL.